Presented here are 14 T cell receptor beta chains from one specimen sequenced in a study of a mutant IDH1 vaccine in newly diagnosed glioma. The time point was: week 23, last vaccination. Each vaccine dose was 300 ug of mutant IDH1 20-mer peptide, with topical imiquimod. Assay used: immunoSEQ multiplex PCR; TCRdb lists only in-frame clones, some missing. The sample includes approximately 39,000 clones, around 81% of them seen just once. No antigen is known for these receptors. The material sequenced was PBMCs, taken from a glioma patient whose treatment included an IDH1 peptide vaccine. Every receptor here comes from a man aged 40-49 years with glioma.

CDR3 residues: CASSYASGAKEQYF. The CDR3 DNA is TGTGCCAGCAGTTATGCATCGGGGGCGAAAGAGCAGTACTTC. This chain connects TRBV27 to TRBJ2-7, with D perhaps assigned TRBD1 or TRBD2 (6 bases each). This CDR3 is built from 14 residues. V shed 4 bases and J shed 7 bases, with 17 bases lying between them. Germline V gene sequence: CDR1 MNHEY, CDR2 SMNVEV (reference sequence).

This clone was counted a single time. The chain combines TRBV10-3 with TRBJ2-7, with TRBD2 matching over 9 bases. Germline V gene sequence: CDR1 ENHRY, CDR2 SYGVKD. The CDR3 runs 16 residues. J gave up 7 bases and V 2 bases, and 12 bases lay outside the gene matches. CDR3 nucleotide sequence: TGTGCCATCAGTGAGCCCGGGAGGGGTAGCGGGAGAGAGCAGTACTTC. This encodes CAISEPGRGSGREQYF.

This clone was picked up one time. The CDR3: CASTGTSGINEQFF. The CDR3 nucleotides read TGTGCCAGTACCGGGACTAGCGGGATCAATGAGCAGTTCTTC. J is TRBJ2-1 and V is TRBV28, with 13 positions matching TRBD2. The V gene's germline CDR1 is MDHEN and CDR2 SYDVKM. This CDR3 is 14 amino acids long. V lost 9 bases and J lost 6; bases outside the gene matches: 5.

This clone has only a few counts. V is TRBV7-9 and J is TRBJ2-5, with D perhaps TRBD1 or TRBD2 (5 bases each). CDR3 size: 15 residues. Germline assignment: CDR1 SEHNR and CDR2 FQNEAQ (reference sequence). The germline V and J ends were trimmed by 2 bases and 5 bases, with 15 bases remaining between them. The CDR3 reads CASSLMGELGETQYF. The CDR3, as DNA: TGTGCCAGCAGCTTAATGGGGGAACTTGGGGAGACCCAGTACTTC.

The gene calls are TRBV19 and TRBJ2-3, with 12 bases lining up with TRBD1. The V segment lost 8 bases and the J segment 4 bases; nucleotides outside the gene matches: 1. Germline V gene lookup returns CDR1 LNHDA and CDR2 SQIVND (reference sequence). The CDR3 runs 13 residues. The CDR3: CASGTGGSDTQYF. The CDR3 nucleotides read TGTGCCAGTGGGACAGGGGGCTCAGATACGCAGTATTTT.

This clone has just one count. At one end the junction does not follow the germline gene, possibly because of a read error. Other DNA sequences in this specimen translate into the identical CDR3. The V gene is TRBV19, the J gene TRBJ2-2; possibly TRBD2 for D (6 bases). Germline CDR1 is LNHDA and CDR2 is SQIVND (reference sequence). The CDR3 runs 19 residues. The CDR3 nucleotides are TGTGCCAGTAGTATAGATTCGGGGGTTGGGGTCTTTTGGACCGGGGAGCTATTTTTT. Encoded protein: CASSIDSGVGVFWTGELFF.

The gene calls are TRBV7-2 and TRBJ1-3, with unresolved D. The CDR3 covers 13 residues. Germline V gene data show CDR1 as SGHTA and CDR2 as FQGNSA. With 8 bases removed from V and 3 bases from J, the gap between germline ends came to 11 bases. CDR3 region: CASSTGSGNTIYF. For the CDR3, the DNA is TGTGCCAGCTCCACTGGCAGTGGAAACACCATATATTTT.

The genes are TRBV6-4 and TRBJ2-1; 8 bases agree with TRBD1. The CDR3 covers 15 residues. The germline gives CDR1 MRHNA, CDR2 SNTAGT. Trimming took 2 bases from V and 12 from J; bases not matched to a gene: 12. The CDR3, as DNA: TGTGCCAGCAGTGACCACGACACGCTCACAGGGGGGCAGTTCTTC. The encoded protein is CASSDHDTLTGGQFF.

This chain joins TRBV7-6 and TRBJ2-4, with 11 bases that match TRBD2. Looked up from germline, CDR1 is SGHVS and CDR2 is FNYEAQ. This CDR3 has 18 amino acids. After removal of 5 bases from V and 0 bases from J, the junction contained 9 bases not matched to a gene. CDR3 sequence reads: CASSPGLAGGLAKNIQYF. As DNA, the CDR3 is TGTGCCAGCAGCCCTGGGCTAGCGGGAGGACTAGCCAAAAACATTCAGTACTTC.

This clone turned up a few times. The chain uses TRBV9 and TRBJ1-1; D is perhaps TRBD1 (6 bases). CDR3 size: 12 residues. Trimming stripped 4 bases from V and 4 bases from J, with 8 bases between. Germline-derived CDR1 and CDR2 are SGDLS and YYNGEE. The CDR3 sequence is CASSPTGTEAFF. The CDR3 nucleotides are TGTGCCAGCAGCCCGACAGGCACTGAAGCTTTCTTT.

This clone was detected only a few times. The genes are TRBV4-2 and TRBJ1-6, with a tentative D call TRBD1 (5 bases). The CDR3 has 15 residues. The germline V gene has CDR1 LGHNA and CDR2 YNFKEQ. Trimming shortened V by 1 base and J by 8 bases, and 12 bases separated the two germline ends. The CDR3 protein is CASSQGLREYSPLHF. As DNA, the CDR3 is TGTGCCAGCAGCCAAGGTCTCAGGGAATATTCACCCCTCCACTTT.

The V gene is TRBV5-1, the J gene TRBJ2-3, with a weak D call TRBD2 (5 bases). CDR3 length: 13 amino acids. Germline V lookup: CDR1 SGHRS, CDR2 YFSETQ. V lost 1 base and J lost 4, with 7 bases in between. Written as DNA, the CDR3 is TGCGCCAGCAGCTTGAGGGAGCCAGATACGCAGTATTTT. Translating it yields CASSLREPDTQYF.

This sequence joins TRBV11-1 and TRBJ2-1; 11 bases match TRBD2. Germline CDR1 SGHAT, CDR2 FQDESV (reference sequence). V lost 5 bases, J lost 12 bases, and 24 bases stayed unmatched. The CDR3 runs 19 residues. This CDR3 reads CASSLGTATSGELRWRQFF. CDR3 sequence (DNA): TGTGCCAGCAGCCTCGGGACGGCGACTAGCGGGGAACTCCGGTGGCGGCAGTTCTTC.

V gene TRBV18 combines with J gene TRBJ2-4; D ambiguous. This CDR3 has 15 residues. V shed 0 bases and J shed 2 bases, with 8 bases lying between them. Per germline, CDR1 KGHSH and CDR2 LQKENI. The DNA for the CDR3 is TGTGCCAGCTCACCACCGATTTCCCCCAAAAACATTCAGTACTTC. It specifies CASSPPISPKNIQYF.